Presented here are 19 T cell receptor beta chains from one specimen sequenced in a study of T cell changes during pregnancy in multiple sclerosis. TCRdb's table, derived via immunoSEQ multiplex PCR, lists solely in-frame clones and lacks some. Among about 60,000 clones listed, about nine tenths were seen once. Source: CD4+ T cells from peripheral blood mononuclear cells, taken in the first trimester of pregnancy. The receptors shown here come from a female donor with multiple sclerosis, enrolled in a pregnancy study.

The chain uses TRBV6-4 and TRBJ1-6, with TRBD1 matching over 7 bases. The CDR3 contains 15 residues. V shed 6 bases and J 6 bases; nucleotides not matched to a gene: 8. Germline CDR1 and CDR2: MRHNA and SNTAGT. The CDR3 sequence: CASRAQGVGNSPLHF. The CDR3 DNA is TGTGCCAGCAGAGCCCAGGGGGTGGGTAATTCACCCCTCCACTTT.

This clone occurred once. The chain joins TRBV19 to TRBJ1-2; 8 bases map to TRBD1. Germline CDR1 is LNHDA and CDR2 is SQIVND (reference sequence). The CDR3 length is 14 residues. With 4 bases clipped from V and 5 bases from J, the junction kept 6 bases outside the gene matches. The CDR3 bases are TGTGCCAGTAGTAGCCCGGGACAGGAATATGGCTACACCTTC. Protein: CASSSPGQEYGYTF.

The chain employs TRBV15 and TRBJ1-5; TRBD1 agrees at 9 bases. The germline V gene encodes CDR1 LNHNV and CDR2 YYDKDF (reference sequence). This CDR3 is 14 amino acids long. V shed 4 bases and J 7 bases; nucleotides not matched to a gene: 5. The CDR3 protein is CATSTDRGKQPQHF. The DNA of the CDR3 is TGTGCCACCAGCACTGACAGGGGGAAACAGCCCCAGCATTTT.

This chain joins TRBV6-4 and TRBJ2-2; possibly TRBD1 for D (7 bases). The CDR3 is 17 amino acids. Deletions cut 3 bases from V and 4 bases from J, with 18 bases between. Per the germline V gene, CDR1 is MRHNA and CDR2 is SNTAGT. The CDR3 spells CASSEGGSQGVTGELFF. The DNA for the CDR3 is TGTGCCAGCAGTGAAGGAGGGTCCCAGGGGGTCACCGGGGAGCTGTTTTTT.

The rearrangement joins TRBV6-1 to TRBJ2-7; the D gene is possibly TRBD1 (6 bases). Germline V gene data show CDR1 as MNHNS and CDR2 as SASEGT. The CDR3 totals 14 residues. V was cut by 4 bases and J by 0 bases, with 10 bases left in between. For the CDR3, the DNA is TGTGCCAGCAGTGTGACAGGAAGCTCCTACGAGCAGTACTTC. It specifies CASSVTGSSYEQYF.

The chain combines TRBV7-2 with TRBJ2-1; D possibly corresponds to TRBD1 (6 bases). CDR3 size: 14 residues. CDR1 SGHTA and CDR2 FQGNSA come from the germline V gene. Trimming pared 5 bases from V and 6 bases from J, leaving 14 bases between. In DNA, the CDR3 is TGTGCCAGCAGCGTCCATCAGGGGTTCAATGAGCAGTTCTTC. Its translation is CASSVHQGFNEQFF. Full variable domain (missing parts from reference TRBV7-2 and TRBJ2-1): GAGVSQSPSNKVTEKGKDVELRCDPISGHTALYWYRQSLGQGLEFLIYFQGNSAPDKSGLPSDRFSAERTGGSVSTLTIQRTQQEDSAVYLCASSVHQGFNEQFFGPGTRLTVL.

The chain links TRBV19 to TRBJ1-2, with 9 bases lining up with TRBD1. The V gene's germline CDR1 is LNHDA and CDR2 SQIVND (reference sequence). V was pared by 7 bases and J by 2 bases, with 8 bases of the junction left unmatched. CDR3 length: 15 residues. The CDR3 reads CASNLPGQGNYGYTF. The DNA for the CDR3 is TGTGCCAGTAACCTTCCGGGACAGGGAAACTATGGCTACACCTTC.

The V call is TRBV4-2, the J call TRBJ2-2; D unresolved. The V and J ends lost 0 bases and 4 bases respectively, with 9 bases between them. This CDR3 contains 15 residues. The germline V gene encodes CDR1 LGHNA and CDR2 YNFKEQ. The CDR3 here is CASSQEARRTGELFF. CDR3 DNA sequence: TGTGCCAGCAGCCAAGAGGCTAGACGCACCGGGGAGCTGTTTTTT.

This chain uses TRBV10-3 with TRBJ1-5; D is uncertain. Germline assignment: CDR1 ENHRY and CDR2 SYGVKD. The CDR3 consists of 14 residues. V lost 4 bases, J lost 5 bases, and 12 bases lay in between. The DNA for the CDR3 is TGTGCCATCAGTGGATCAGAAAACCATCAGCCCCAGCATTTT. Translating it yields CAISGSENHQPQHF.

The rearrangement links TRBV15 to TRBJ2-7, with 9 bases lining up with TRBD1. V was pared by 1 base and J by 5 bases, with 6 bases of the junction left unmatched. The CDR3 is 15 residues long. Germline CDR1 and CDR2: LNHNV and YYDKDF (reference sequence). The CDR3 coding sequence is TGTGCCACCAGCAGAGCCGGGACAGGGAACCACGAGCAGTACTTC. This codes for CATSRAGTGNHEQYF.

The chain employs TRBV6-4 and TRBJ2-4; 9 nucleotides align to TRBD1. The CDR3 is 13 amino acids. Per germline, CDR1 MRHNA and CDR2 SNTAGT. V was pared by 2 bases and J by 9 bases, with 2 bases of the junction left unmatched. CDR3 coding DNA: TGTGCCAGCAGTGACGGGACAGGGAGCATTCAGTACTTC. This gives the protein CASSDGTGSIQYF.

The rearrangement joins TRBV11-1 to TRBJ2-1; 9 bases agree with TRBD1. This CDR3 is 16 amino acids long. The V gene's germline CDR1 is SGHAT and CDR2 FQDESV (reference sequence). The junction had 7 bases not matched to a gene; V was cut back by 0 bases and J by 7 bases. CDR3 in amino acids: CASSLAPQGARNEQFF. In DNA, the CDR3 is TGTGCCAGCAGCTTAGCGCCACAGGGGGCGCGGAATGAGCAGTTCTTC.

This clone was found once. This chain's CDR3 is CAWSRGSGYEQYF. The CDR3 DNA follows: TGTGCCTGGAGTCGTGGCAGTGGCTACGAGCAGTACTTC. The chain links TRBV30 to TRBJ2-7; no clear D. Germline CDR1 and CDR2: GTSNPN and SVGIG (reference sequence). V lost 2 bases and J 3 bases, leaving 11 bases between the germline ends. The CDR3 runs 13 residues.

The chain employs TRBV9 and TRBJ1-2, with unresolved D. There are 12 residues in the CDR3. Trimming shortened V by 3 bases and J by 1 base, and 4 bases separated the two germline ends. Germline CDR1 is SGDLS and CDR2 is YYNGEE. Here the CDR3 reads CASSAGNYGYTF. DNA of the CDR3: TGTGCCAGCAGCGCAGGTAACTATGGCTACACCTTC.

This sequence joins TRBV4-1 and TRBJ2-4, with a weak D call TRBD1 (6 bases). The V gene lost 2 bases and the J gene lost 0 bases, with 14 bases spanning the gap. Germline assignment: CDR1 MGHRA and CDR2 YSYEKL. CDR3 length: 17 amino acids. CDR3 amino acids: CASSQTPGQSAKNIQYF. CDR3 bases: TGCGCCAGCAGCCAAACTCCTGGACAGTCAGCCAAAAACATTCAGTACTTC.

V gene TRBV27 combines with J gene TRBJ1-1; TRBD1 is a possible D gene (6 bases). Trimming shortened V by 7 bases and J by 10 bases, and 28 bases separated the two germline ends. This CDR3 comprises 16 residues. Germline loops: CDR1 MNHEY, CDR2 SMNVEV (reference sequence). In nucleotides, the CDR3 is TGTGCCAGCATCGGGAAACTAGGGCAGGGGAATCTGGTAGCTTTCTTT. The encoded protein is CASIGKLGQGNLVAFF.

The V and J genes are TRBV30 and TRBJ2-7; no clear D gene. The germline V and J ends were trimmed by 0 bases and 3 bases, with 6 bases remaining between them. CDR3 size: 12 residues. Germline V gives CDR1 GTSNPN, CDR2 SVGIG (reference sequence). CDR3 region: CAWSVGSYEQYF. The DNA for the CDR3 is TGTGCCTGGAGTGTGGGCAGCTACGAGCAGTACTTC. The whole variable domain, filled in from reference TRBV30 and TRBJ2-7, reads SQTIHQWPATLVQPVGSPLSLECTVEGTSNPNLYWYRQAAGRGLQLLFYSVGIGQISSEVPQNLSASRPQDRQFILSSKKLLLSDSGFYLCAWSVGSYEQYFGPGTRLTVT.

The J gene is TRBJ2-7, the V gene TRBV7-2; 8 nucleotides match TRBD1. CDR1 and CDR2 (germline): SGHTA, FQGNSA. The V gene end was trimmed by 5 bases and the J gene end by 1 base; junction bases not matched to a gene: 7. The CDR3 extends over 15 amino acids. In DNA form, the CDR3 reads TGTGCCAGCAGCCCCGGACAGGGAAGGTCCTACGAGCAGTACTTC. It specifies CASSPGQGRSYEQYF.

The V call is TRBV9, the J call TRBJ1-2, with D hard to call. The CDR3 has 15 amino acids. The V gene lost 4 bases and the J gene lost 4 bases, with 17 bases spanning the gap. CDR1 is SGDLS, CDR2 YYNGEE, per germline. The CDR3 bases are TGTGCCAGCAGCCCGGACTCAGCTTGGGGCTATGGCTACACCTTC. Translation: CASSPDSAWGYGYTF.